These T cell receptor beta chains were read from a single sample in a study of metastatic and nonmetastatic thyroid tumors. TCRdb called clones again from the PCR reads with MiXCR. The data contain under 60,000 clones, around 21% of them singletons. The sequenced sample was blood. The receptor set was obtained from a male donor with papillary thyroid cancer or a benign thyroid nodule (not recorded which). Some clones in this sample may be carry-over from other donors' samples. The CDR3 runs from the conserved cysteine through the conserved F or W. Fields, in order: J gene, clone size, D gene, V gene, CDR3 protein, CDR3 DNA. A D gene is named only where the DNA matches it firmly. A clone size is listed for some rows: how often the clone was seen (once, few, many), or a class if it is expanded.

TRBJ1-1 | . | . | TRBV27 | CASSGGLNTEAFF | TGTGCCAGCAGTGGTGGGCTGAACACTGAAGCTTTCTTT
TRBJ1-6 | few | . | TRBV20-1 | CSARPGQYNSPLHF | TGCAGTGCTAGACCCGGACAGTATAATTCACCCCTCCACTTT
TRBJ1-1 | few | TRBD1 | TRBV27 | CASSPYRTGGGTESFF | TGTGCAAGCAGTCCATACCGGACAGGGGGTGGCACTGAATCTTTCTTT
TRBJ1-1 | many | . | TRBV6-1 | CASRVQGGTEAFF | TGTGCCAGCAGAGTACAGGGAGGCACTGAAGCTTTCTTT
TRBJ1-1 | many | . | TRBV20-1 | CSAIGGGHKLRNTEAFF | TGCAGTGCAATAGGGGGGGGGCACAAACTCCGGAACACTGAAGCTTTCTTT
TRBJ2-1 | few | TRBD2 | TRBV10-1 | CASKGGLASGEKFF | TGCGCCAGCAAGGGGGGACTAGCGTCAGGTGAGAAGTTCTTC
TRBJ1-3 | . | . | TRBV20-1 | CRVCGNTIYF | TGCAGGGTCTGTGGAAACACCATATATTTT
TRBJ2-3 | . | TRBD2 | TRBV6-1 | CASSESVGTSGSTQYF | TGTGCCAGCAGTGAATCAGTTGGGACTAGCGGGAGTACGCAGTATTTT
TRBJ2-3 | . | TRBD2 | TRBV20-1 | CSARRRAGGADTQYF | TGCAGTGCCAGGCGCCGAGCGGGAGGGGCAGATACGCAGTATTTT
TRBJ1-6 | medium-sized | . | TRBV19 | CASSAKGMTGSTSPLHF | TGTGCCAGTAGTGCCAAAGGAATGACAGGCTCCACTTCACCCCTCCACTTT
TRBJ2-5 | many | TRBD2 | TRBV30 | CAWSVRGGGLRSETQYF | TGTGCCTGGAGTGTACGGGGGGGAGGGCTAAGGTCGGAGACCCAGTACTTC
TRBJ2-7 | many | TRBD2 | TRBV20-1 | CSAGTSGRSEQYF | TGCAGTGCCGGGACTAGCGGGAGGAGCGAGCAGTACTTC
TRBJ2-4 | many | . | TRBV27 | CASGAYGGSRGKNIQYF | TGTGCCAGCGGTGCCTATGGGGGTTCGCGGGGCAAAAACATTCAGTACTTC
TRBJ1-1 | . | . | TRBV11-2 | CASSFYCGVVGPNTEAFF | TGTGCCAGCAGCTTCTACTGCGGGGTAGTGGGCCCTAACACTGAAGCTTTCTTT
TRBJ2-3 | many | TRBD2 | TRBV9 | CASSVEGSGHSTDTQYF | TGTGCCAGCAGCGTAGAGGGTAGCGGGCATTCCACAGATACGCAGTATTTT
TRBJ2-1 | many | TRBD2 | TRBV20-1 | CSAGRLAGDYNEQFF | TGCAGTGCTGGGAGACTAGCGGGGGACTACAATGAGCAGTTCTTC
TRBJ1-1 | many | . | TRBV19 | CASSIVLGTEAFF | TGTGCCAGTAGTATAGTCCTGGGCACTGAAGCTTTCTTT
TRBJ2-5 | few | . | TRBV24-1 | CATSDRVLQETQYF | TGTGCCACCAGTGATCGGGTCCTCCAAGAGACCCAGTACTTC
TRBJ2-7 | . | . | TRBV11-2 | CASSLGGASSPYEQYF | TGTGCCAGCAGCTTAGGGGGTGCTAGCAGTCCCTACGAGCAGTACTTC
TRBJ2-5 | many | TRBD1 | TRBV7-9 | CASSPGGAETQYF | TGTGCCAGCAGTCCAGGGGGCGCAGAGACCCAGTACTTC
TRBJ1-5 | . | TRBD1 | TRBV6-1 | CASNWDRGGQPQHF | TGTGCCAGCAACTGGGACAGGGGCGGACAGCCCCAGCATTTT
TRBJ1-6 | . | . | TRBV9 | CSISVGGTRGNSPPHF | TGTTCCATCAGCGTAGGAGGAACACGGGGTAATTCACCCCCCCACTTT
TRBJ2-7 | . | . | TRBV15 | CATSSSTYEQYF | TGTGCCACCAGCAGCTCTACCTACGAGCAGTACTTT
TRBJ1-2 | . | . | TRBV30 | CAWSVSGRSNYGYTF | TGTGCCTGGAGTGTCTCAGGGAGATCCAACTATGGCTACACCTTC
TRBJ2-1 | few | TRBD2 | TRBV6-5 | CASSLASGGALYNEQFF | TGTGCCAGCAGTCTTGCGAGCGGGGGGGCCCTCTACAATGAGCAGTTCTTC
TRBJ2-1 | . | . | TRBV27 | CASIPSGASVYNEQFF | TGTGCCAGCATTCCCTCCGGAGCTAGCGTTTACAATGAGCAGTTCTTC
TRBJ1-2 | . | TRBD1 | TRBV18 | CASSPGQGDNYGYTF | TGTGCCAGCTCACCAGGACAGGGAGACAACTATGGCTACACCTTC
TRBJ2-7 | few | . | TRBV20-1 | CSARDRRISYEQYF | TGCAGTGCTAGAGATAGGCGGATCTCCTACGAGCAGTACTTC
TRBJ1-1 | few | . | TRBV12-3/TRBV12-4 | CAVAGNNKAFF | TGTGCAGTGGCGGGGAACAATAAAGCTTTCTTT
TRBJ1-1 | many | . | TRBV6-5 | CASSYSTIFTEAFF | TGTGCCAGCAGTTACTCGACCATATTCACTGAAGCTTTCTTT
TRBJ1-1 | many | . | TRBV6-4 | CASSVMLNTEAFF | TGTGCCAGCAGTGTAATGCTGAACACTGAAGCTTTCTTT
TRBJ2-7 | many | . | TRBV7-9 | CASSNRAYEQYF | TGTGCCAGCAGTAACCGGGCGTACGAGCAGTACTTC
TRBJ2-1 | many | . | TRBV6-5 | CASSYSRQGWDEQFF | TGTGCCAGCAGTTACAGCCGGCAGGGCTGGGATGAGCAGTTCTTC
TRBJ1-1 | once | . | TRBV6-9 | CASSYRANTEAFF | TGTGCCAGCAGTTACAGAGCGAACACTGAAGCTTTCTTT
TRBJ2-1 | many | . | TRBV19 | CASSKGWRPSYNEQFF | TGTGCCAGTAGTAAGGGTTGGAGACCCTCCTACAATGAGCAGTTCTTC
TRBJ1-2 | many | . | TRBV6-1 | CASGDGGSGYTF | TGTGCCAGCGGGGACGGGGGTAGCGGCTACACCTTC
TRBJ2-7 | many | . | TRBV5-6 | CASSSDSYEQYF | TGTGCCAGCAGCTCGGACAGCTACGAGCAGTACTTC
TRBJ2-7 | many | TRBD2 | TRBV28 | CASIPGAGGPEQYF | TGTGCCAGCATACCCGGAGCGGGAGGCCCCGAGCAGTACTTC
TRBJ2-2 | medium-sized | TRBD2 | TRBV5-1 | CASTMAGRETGELFF | TGCGCCAGCACCATGGCGGGGAGGGAGACCGGGGAGCTGTTTTTT
TRBJ2-7 | few | . | TRBV27 | CASSLYSEGNEQYF | TGTGCCAGCAGTTTATACAGTGAGGGGAACGAGCAGTACTTC
TRBJ2-7 | few | . | TRBV2 | CASSESAFYEQYF | TGTGCCAGCAGTGAATCGGCCTTCTACGAGCAGTACTTC
TRBJ2-3 | many | . | TRBV30 | CAWSLLAASTDTQYF | TGTGCCTGGAGTCTATTAGCGGCTAGCACAGATACGCAGTATTTT
TRBJ2-3 | . | TRBD1 | TRBV5-1 | CASSSGTGGADTQYF | TGCGCCAGCAGCTCCGGGACAGGGGGCGCAGATACGCAGTATTTT
TRBJ2-5 | few | TRBD2 | TRBV6-5 | CASSYLLAGIQETQYF | TGTGCCAGCAGTTACTTACTAGCGGGGATCCAAGAGACCCAGTACTTC
TRBJ2-7 | . | . | TRBV3-1 | CASSQGSGFAYEQYF | TGTGCCAGCAGCCAAGGAAGTGGCTTTGCCTACGAGCAGTACTTC
TRBJ2-1 | . | . | TRBV4-2 | CASSQENLAASYNEQFF | TGTGCCAGCAGCCAAGAAAACTTAGCGGCTTCCTACAATGAGCAGTTCTTC
TRBJ2-7 | many | . | TRBV4-2 | CASSQGLTFSYEQYF | TGTGCCAGCAGCCAAGGACTAACCTTCTCCTACGAGCAGTACTTC
TRBJ1-5 | . | TRBD1 | TRBV6-5 | CASSSPGQSLGRNHPQHF | TGTGCCAGCAGTAGCCCGGGACAGTCCTTGGGCCGCAATCATCCCCAGCATTTT
TRBJ2-1 | many | TRBD1 | TRBV25-1 | CASSESRTGGADEQFF | TGTGCCAGCAGTGAATCCAGGACAGGGGGCGCGGATGAGCAGTTCTTC
TRBJ1-5 | . | TRBD1 | TRBV2 | CASSVDRGRQPQHF | TGTGCCAGCAGTGTAGACAGGGGGCGGCAGCCCCAGCATTTT
TRBJ1-1 | many | . | TRBV5-6 | CASSLLGSEAFF | TGTGCCAGCAGCTTACTAGGTTCTGAAGCTTTCTTT
TRBJ2-1 | once | . | TRBV7-2 | CASSLWAGNEQFF | TGTGCCAGCAGCTTATGGGCAGGCAATGAGCAGTTCTTC